This T cell receptor (beta chain) was identified during a study of cytomegalovirus exposure and HLA in healthy donors. Overall study results and limits: In an earlier analysis, productive rearrangement rates for most beta V segments clustered near 90% or 30%. Only CMV serostatus was available as immune exposure information.

The CDR3 consists of 14 residues. In germline, CDR1 is MNHEY, CDR2 SMNVEV (reference sequence). The V gene lost 1 base and the J gene lost 5 bases, with 12 bases spanning the gap. This clone was counted a single time. Its target is not known. The PCR made use of 60 Vbeta and 13 Jbeta primers. Produced via immunoSEQ multiplex PCR; TCRdb's table is partial and in-frame only. Seen here are around 97,000 clones, 79% observed once, and the top ten hold about 4.1%. The source material was PBMCs. V and J are TRBV27 and TRBJ2-7, with D hard to call. This receptor was taken from a middle-aged man in good health and CMV-seropositive. CDR3 sequence (DNA): TGTGCCAGCAGTTTATTCCAGGTCCTGGACGAGCAGTACTTC. Encoded protein: CASSLFQVLDEQYF.